Below are 11 T cell receptor beta chains sequenced from a single sample in a study of blood T cell repertoires in COVID-19. The repertoire was sequenced with immunoSEQ multiplex PCR; TCRdb's copy has only in-frame clones and lacks some. The repertoire holds about half a million clones, with 70% to 90% as singletons. The specimen sequenced was peripheral blood. The receptors here all came from a human donor in a cohort sampled during active COVID-19.

This chain connects TRBV7-9 to TRBJ2-3; 7 bases fit TRBD2. This CDR3 is 16 amino acids long. With V trimmed by 3 bases and J by 6 bases, 12 bases remained unmatched. The germline V gene has CDR1 SEHNR and CDR2 FQNEAQ (reference sequence). CDR3 in amino acids: CASSLGSGGIWDTQYF. DNA for the CDR3: TGTGCCAGCAGCTTGGGTTCGGGGGGTATATGGGATACGCAGTATTTT.

This clone was recorded once. This chain joins TRBV7-2 and TRBJ1-2; D remains ambiguous. This CDR3 has 14 amino acids. Germline CDR1 is SGHTA and CDR2 is FQGNSA. Trimming shortened V by 1 base and J by 9 bases, and 15 bases separated the two germline ends. The CDR3 nucleotides read TGTGCCAGCAGCTTAGATATAGCCCCCGCTCGCTACACCTTC. Translated: CASSLDIAPARYTF.

The rearrangement links TRBV5-1 to TRBJ2-1; 12 bases match TRBD2. This CDR3 is built from 17 residues. Germline CDR1 is SGHRS and CDR2 is YFSETQ. CDR3 loop: CASARATGLAGWDGQFF. DNA of the CDR3: TGCGCATCTGCAAGGGCCACGGGACTAGCGGGTTGGGATGGGCAGTTCTTC.

This clone was recorded at least ten times. V gene TRBV19 combines with J gene TRBJ1-5; 8 bases align to TRBD1. Germline CDR1 is LNHDA and CDR2 is SQIVND (reference sequence). With 4 bases clipped from V and 1 base from J, the junction kept 12 bases outside the gene matches. The CDR3 spans 18 residues. In DNA, the CDR3 is TGTGCCAGTAGTACAGGGGGCGCCGGTCTGACGAGCAATCAGCCCCAGCATTTT. As protein: CASSTGGAGLTSNQPQHF.

This clone has more than one count but fewer than ten. The gene calls are TRBV19 and TRBJ1-1; D is possibly TRBD1 (6 bases). CDR1 and CDR2 (germline): LNHDA, SQIVND (reference sequence). Trimming left V 1 base short and J 4 bases short, with 10 bases between. The CDR3 loop spans 14 amino acids. CDR3 bases: TGTGCCAGTAGTATAGTTGCAGGGGTCACTGAAGCTTTCTTT. Protein sequence: CASSIVAGVTEAFF.

V and J are TRBV2 and TRBJ1-4, with D tentatively TRBD1 (6 bases). The germline gives CDR1 SNHLY, CDR2 FYNNEI. The CDR3 has 15 amino acids. Trimming stripped 7 bases from V and 6 bases from J, with 18 bases between. The CDR3 DNA sequence: TGTGCCAGCAATACAGGGAGGGGTACAGATGAAAAACTGTTTTTT. Translated: CASNTGRGTDEKLFF.

This clone was counted only a few times. The V call is TRBV2, the J call TRBJ1-4; D might be TRBD1 (6 bases). The ends were cut back, 9 bases at V and 6 bases at J, with 14 bases in the middle. Germline assignment: CDR1 SNHLY and CDR2 FYNNEI. There are 13 residues in the CDR3. The CDR3 region has the DNA TGTGCCAGTAGAACAGGGAGGGATGAAAAACTGTTTTTT. Its protein product is CASRTGRDEKLFF.

The gene calls are TRBV11-2 and TRBJ2-5; 12 nucleotides align to TRBD2. CDR3 length: 16 residues. V shed 4 bases and J 5 bases; nucleotides not matched to a gene: 8. Germline V lookup: CDR1 SGHAT, CDR2 FQNNGV. The DNA of the CDR3 is TGTGCCAGCAGCTCCCGGACTAGCGGGAACGGGGAGACCCAGTACTTC. Encoded protein: CASSSRTSGNGETQYF. Full variable domain (outside the CDR3, taken from reference TRBV11-2 and TRBJ2-5): EAGVAQSPRYKIIEKRQSVAFWCNPISGHATLYWYQQILGQGPKLLIQFQNNGVVDDSQLPKDRFSAERLKGVDSTLKIQPAKLEDSAVYLCASSSRTSGNGETQYFGPGTRLLVL.

This clone has a single count. V is TRBV5-1 and J is TRBJ2-1; possible D gene TRBD1, 6 bases. V lost 1 base and J 3 bases, leaving 8 bases between the germline ends. The CDR3 is made up of 14 amino acids. From germline, CDR1 is SGHRS and CDR2 YFSETQ. The CDR3 is CASSLPRGYNEQFF. The DNA of the CDR3 is TGCGCCAGCAGCTTGCCCAGGGGCTACAATGAGCAGTTCTTC.

The rearrangement links TRBV5-1 to TRBJ1-1; D is perhaps TRBD1 (6 bases). Germline loops: CDR1 SGHRS, CDR2 YFSETQ. Between the trimmed V and J ends, which lost 3 bases and 0 bases, there was a span of 24 bases. This CDR3 comprises 19 residues. CDR3 sequence: CASSSILLTGHPMNTEAFF. For the CDR3, the DNA is TGCGCCAGCAGCTCAATCCTTCTTACAGGGCACCCAATGAACACTGAAGCTTTCTTT.

This chain connects TRBV27 to TRBJ2-1; 9 positions match TRBD1. Trimming at V came to 7 bases and at J to 8 bases, leaving 9 bases not matched to a gene. Germline V gene lookup returns CDR1 MNHEY and CDR2 SMNVEV (reference sequence). The CDR3 runs to 14 residues. The CDR3 reads CASTTGTGYDEQFF. The DNA for the CDR3 is TGTGCCAGCACGACCGGGACAGGGTACGATGAGCAGTTCTTC.